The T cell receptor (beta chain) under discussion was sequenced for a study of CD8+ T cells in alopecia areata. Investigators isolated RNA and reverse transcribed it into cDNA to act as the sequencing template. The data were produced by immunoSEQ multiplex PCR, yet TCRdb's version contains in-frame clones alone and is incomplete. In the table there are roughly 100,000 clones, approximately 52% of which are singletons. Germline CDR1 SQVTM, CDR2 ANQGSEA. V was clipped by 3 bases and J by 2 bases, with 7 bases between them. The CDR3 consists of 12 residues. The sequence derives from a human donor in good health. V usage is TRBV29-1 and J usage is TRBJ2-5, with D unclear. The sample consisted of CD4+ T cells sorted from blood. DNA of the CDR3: TGCAGCGTTGACCCGCAACAAGAGACCCAGTACTTC. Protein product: CSVDPQQETQYF.